A single sample is the source of the 30 T cell receptor beta chains below, sequenced in a study of T cells in localized non-small cell lung cancer. Some clones are missing from TCRdb's copy, which holds only in-frame ones; the method was immunoSEQ multiplex PCR. The profile covers about 48,000 clones, with about 72% appearing a single time and around 16% taken by the ten largest. The sample in question was peripheral blood, obtained before any cancer treatment. These receptors were taken from a man aged 40-75 years with stage I squamous cell lung carcinoma.

The V call is TRBV4-2, the J call TRBJ1-1; no clear D gene. This CDR3 contains 16 residues. V lost 0 bases and J 0 bases, leaving 11 bases between the germline ends. Germline V gene data show CDR1 as LGHNA and CDR2 as YNFKEQ. Written as DNA, the CDR3 is TGTGCCAGCAGCCAAGATCGGTTTCAGTTGAACACTGAAGCTTTCTTT. Translated: CASSQDRFQLNTEAFF.

The rearrangement links TRBV6-1 to TRBJ2-2; 8 bases map to TRBD1. Germline V gene data show CDR1 as MNHNS and CDR2 as SASEGT. V was pared by 8 bases and J by 4 bases, with 9 bases of the junction left unmatched. This CDR3 is built from 15 residues. CDR3 sequence: CASGFEGQVTGELFF. The DNA of the CDR3 is TGTGCCAGCGGGTTCGAGGGACAGGTCACCGGGGAGCTGTTTTTT.

This clone was recorded a few times. This chain links TRBV6-1 with TRBJ2-1, with TRBD1 as a possible D gene (6 bases). This CDR3 contains 13 residues. Germline CDR1 reads MNHNS; CDR2 reads SASEGT. V dropped 5 bases and J dropped 5 bases, with 10 bases sitting between them. CDR3 coding DNA: TGTGCCAGCAGTTCCGGGACACACAATGAGCAGTTCTTC. Translation: CASSSGTHNEQFF.

The chain carries TRBV7-4 and TRBJ1-4, with a weak D call TRBD1 (6 bases). The V end was cut by 2 bases, the J end by 5 bases, with 12 bases between. This CDR3 is built from 15 residues. Germline V gene sequence: CDR1 SGHVT, CDR2 SQSDAQ. Here the CDR3 DNA reads TGTGCCAGCAGCTTAAGGTGGGGGCGGAATGAAAAACTGTTTTTT. The encoded protein is CASSLRWGRNEKLFF. The full variable domain, with the rest looked up from reference TRBV7-4 and TRBJ1-4, is GAGVSQSPRYKVAKRGRDVALRCDSISGHVTLYWYRQTLGQGSEVLTYSQSDAQRDKSGRPSGRFSAERPERSVSTLKIQRTEQGDSAVYLCASSLRWGRNEKLFFGSGTQLSVL.

The genes are TRBV7-9 and TRBJ1-1; D gene unclear. The CDR3 runs 12 residues. Trimming removed 3 bases at V and 3 bases at J, with 5 bases between. Per germline, CDR1 SEHNR and CDR2 FQNEAQ (reference sequence). Here the CDR3 reads CASSLKDTEAFF. The CDR3 region has the DNA TGTGCCAGCAGCTTGAAGGACACTGAAGCTTTCTTT.

CDR3 sequence (DNA): TGTGCCAGCAGCCAGCAGACAGGAGCGAACACTGAAGCTTTCTTT. Its protein product is CASSQQTGANTEAFF. This rearrangement joins TRBV4-2 to TRBJ1-1, with D possibly TRBD1 on 6 matching bases. V was pared by 3 bases and J by 1 base, with 12 bases between. The CDR3 is 15 residues long. Germline-derived CDR1 and CDR2 are LGHNA and YNFKEQ.

V is TRBV5-1 and J is TRBJ2-2; TRBD1 matches 7 bases. The length of the CDR3 is 17 residues. Germline-derived CDR1 and CDR2 are SGHRS and YFSETQ. V was pared by 4 bases and J by 4 bases, with 13 bases of the junction left unmatched. CDR3: CASSLRSGTVTTGELFF. The CDR3 DNA follows: TGCGCCAGCAGCCTTAGGTCGGGGACAGTAACCACCGGGGAGCTGTTTTTT. The complete variable domain, with remaining parts taken from reference TRBV5-1 and TRBJ2-2, reads KAGVTQTPRYLIKTRGQQVTLSCSPISGHRSVSWYQQTPGQGLQFLFEYFSETQRNKGNFPGRFSGRQFSNSRSEMNVSTLELGDSALYLCASSLRSGTVTTGELFFGEGSRLTVL.

The chain joins TRBV7-2 to TRBJ2-5; 7 bases fit TRBD1. Unmatched junction bases numbered 8, after V lost 5 bases and J lost 5 bases. Germline CDR1 reads SGHTA; CDR2 reads FQGNSA. This CDR3 has 14 amino acids. This CDR3 is CASSNRQGSETQYF. As DNA, the CDR3 is TGTGCCAGCAGCAACAGACAGGGATCCGAGACCCAGTACTTC.

This clone was recorded at least ten times. CDR3 bases: TGTGCCAGCAGCTCGACAGGGGGAATCCTTAGGGATGAGCAGTTCTTC. Residues: CASSSTGGILRDEQFF. This chain joins TRBV9 and TRBJ2-1, with 9 bases identical to TRBD1. J gave up 8 bases and V 4 bases, and 13 bases lay outside the gene matches. CDR1 SGDLS and CDR2 YYNGEE come from the germline V gene. This CDR3 is 16 amino acids long.

The V and J genes are TRBV18 and TRBJ2-5, with D perhaps matching TRBD1 (6 bases). The CDR3 extends over 13 amino acids. The germline V gene encodes CDR1 KGHSH and CDR2 LQKENI. V was shortened by 3 bases and J by 4 bases, with 9 bases between the two germline ends. The CDR3 nucleotides are TGTGCCAGCTCACCGGACAGTTTAGAGACCCAGTACTTC. Translating gives CASSPDSLETQYF.

This clone showed up just a few times. This chain uses TRBV9 with TRBJ1-6, with a tentative D call TRBD1 (6 bases). Germline-derived CDR1 and CDR2 are SGDLS and YYNGEE. The CDR3 loop spans 15 amino acids. Trimming took off 7 bases at V and 3 bases at J, with 14 bases between the two ends. The CDR3 region is CASGDPTGYNSPLHF. The CDR3, as DNA: TGTGCCAGCGGGGATCCGACAGGCTATAATTCACCCCTCCACTTT.

This chain joins TRBV5-1 and TRBJ1-4; D gene uncertain. The CDR3 contains 15 residues. Germline-derived CDR1 and CDR2 are SGHRS and YFSETQ. V dropped 4 bases and J dropped 1 base, with 11 bases sitting between them. CDR3 residues: CASSPDGLTNEKLFF. The DNA of the CDR3 is TGCGCCAGCAGCCCGGATGGGTTAACTAATGAAAAACTGTTTTTT.

The chain couples TRBV30 to TRBJ1-2, with D possibly matching TRBD1 (5 bases). The germline V gene has CDR1 GTSNPN and CDR2 SVGIG (reference sequence). CDR3 length: 10 amino acids. Trimming shortened V by 1 base and J by 11 bases, and 8 bases separated the two germline ends. The CDR3 bases are TGTGCCTGGAGTGGGGAGGGGTACACCTTC. Its protein product is CAWSGEGYTF.

This clone was recorded a few times. V is TRBV19 and J is TRBJ1-5; tentative D call: TRBD1 (5 bases). Germline V gene sequence: CDR1 LNHDA, CDR2 SQIVND (reference sequence). Trimming pared 10 bases from V and 4 bases from J, leaving 14 bases between. This CDR3 comprises 13 residues. CDR3 residues: CATQWEGNQPQHF. The CDR3 region has the DNA TGTGCCACCCAGTGGGAGGGGAATCAGCCCCAGCATTTT. The full variable domain, rest sourced from reference TRBV19 and TRBJ1-5, is DGGITQSPKYLFRKEGQNVTLSCEQNLNHDAMYWYRQDPGQGLRLIYYSQIVNDFQKGDIAEGYSVSREKKESFPLTVTSAQKNPTAFYLCATQWEGNQPQHFGDGTRLSIL.

This clone was recorded a few times. This chain connects TRBV7-9 to TRBJ1-6; D not certain. This CDR3 is built from 16 residues. Trimming left V 1 base short and J 9 bases short, with 16 bases between. Per the germline V gene, CDR1 is SEHNR and CDR2 is FQNEAQ (reference sequence). CDR3 in DNA: TGTGCCAGCAGCTTAGTCATGGCGGCTTCGGGTTCACCCCTCCACTTT. It yields the protein CASSLVMAASGSPLHF.

V usage is TRBV7-2 and J usage is TRBJ2-7; possibly TRBD1 for D (5 bases). Trimming left V 1 base short and J 6 bases short, with 7 bases between. The CDR3 loop spans 12 amino acids. Germline V gene lookup returns CDR1 SGHTA and CDR2 FQGNSA. The CDR3 here is CASSLDRPEQYF. DNA of the CDR3: TGTGCCAGCAGCTTAGACAGGCCCGAGCAGTACTTC.

The gene calls are TRBV6-1 and TRBJ2-2, with 7 bases fitting TRBD1. CDR1 MNHNS and CDR2 SASEGT come from the germline V gene. Trimming at V came to 4 bases and at J to 1 base, leaving 9 bases not matched to a gene. This CDR3 is 17 amino acids long. The CDR3 coding sequence is TGTGCCAGCAGTGCAATTTTTGGACAGGTGAACACCGGGGAGCTGTTTTTT. It translates to CASSAIFGQVNTGELFF.

The rearrangement uses TRBV28 and TRBJ1-2; 9 nucleotides agree with TRBD1. J was trimmed by 4 bases and V by 8 bases; bases with no gene match: 11. CDR1 is MDHEN and CDR2 is SYDVKM in the germline V gene. The CDR3 is 15 residues long. The CDR3 protein is CASLTTGQGGYGYTF. CDR3 sequence (DNA): TGTGCCAGCCTTACCACGGGACAGGGAGGCTATGGCTACACCTTC.

The genes are TRBV19 and TRBJ1-3, with D maybe TRBD1 (5 bases). The germline V gene has CDR1 LNHDA and CDR2 SQIVND (reference sequence). The V gene lost 0 bases and the J gene lost 0 bases, with 12 bases spanning the gap. The CDR3 contains 17 residues. CDR3 region: CASSIDGRQYSGNTIYF. DNA of the CDR3: TGTGCCAGTAGTATAGATGGGAGACAGTACTCTGGAAACACCATATATTTT.

This chain uses TRBV14 with TRBJ2-3; 10 positions match TRBD2. The germline CDR1 and CDR2 sequences are SGHDN and FVKESK. V was clipped by 4 bases and J by 2 bases; unmatched bases: 3. The CDR3 length is 15 residues. Here the CDR3 reads CASSLAGGSTDTQYF. The CDR3, as DNA: TGTGCCAGCAGCCTAGCGGGGGGTTCCACAGATACGCAGTATTTT.

The genes are TRBV5-6 and TRBJ2-7; a possible D gene is TRBD1 (6 bases). This CDR3 spans 16 amino acids. Germline CDR1 is SGHDT and CDR2 is YYEEEE. Trimming pared 0 bases from V and 3 bases from J, leaving 16 bases between. CDR3 residues: CASSLAVGTGSYEQYF. The DNA of the CDR3 is TGTGCCAGCAGCTTGGCGGTGGGTACAGGGAGCTACGAGCAGTACTTC. The full variable domain, completed using reference TRBV5-6 and TRBJ2-7, is DAGVTQSPTHLIKTRGQQVTLRCSPKSGHDTVSWYQQALGQGPQFIFQYYEEEERQRGNFPDRFSGHQFPNYSSELNVNALLLGDSALYLCASSLAVGTGSYEQYFGPGTRLTVT.

The V call is TRBV9, the J call TRBJ2-7, with D unclear. The V gene lost 0 bases and the J gene lost 1 base, with 8 bases spanning the gap. CDR3 length: 14 residues. The V gene's germline CDR1 is SGDLS and CDR2 YYNGEE. This CDR3 is CASSVAGTSYEQYF. As DNA, the CDR3 is TGTGCCAGCAGCGTAGCTGGCACTTCCTACGAGCAGTACTTC.

There are a few counts of this clone. The chain links TRBV5-1 to TRBJ1-2; tentative D call: TRBD1 (6 bases). The CDR3 spans 12 residues. Germline lookup yields CDR1 SGHRS and CDR2 YFSETQ. Deletions cut 4 bases from V and 7 bases from J, with 11 bases between. CDR3 in amino acids: CASSPNRVGYTF. The CDR3 DNA follows: TGCGCCAGCAGCCCGAACAGGGTTGGCTACACCTTC.

The chain links TRBV5-1 to TRBJ2-1; tentatively, D is TRBD1 (6 bases). Looked up from germline, CDR1 is SGHRS and CDR2 is YFSETQ. This CDR3 comprises 15 residues. Deletions cut 4 bases from V and 2 bases from J, with 13 bases between. The CDR3 coding sequence is TGCGCCAGCAGCCCCGGGACATCCGCCTACAATGAGCAGTTCTTC. Amino acid sequence: CASSPGTSAYNEQFF.

The J gene is TRBJ2-1, the V gene TRBV2; maybe TRBD2 (5 bases). Looked up from germline, CDR1 is SNHLY and CDR2 is FYNNEI. The germline V and J ends were trimmed by 6 bases and 4 bases, with 7 bases remaining between them. The CDR3 is 12 amino acids. CDR3 DNA: TGTGCCAGCAGGGGAGCTTACAATGAGCAGTTCTTC. It encodes CASRGAYNEQFF.

V gene TRBV4-3 combines with J gene TRBJ1-2; TRBD1 matches at 7 bases. This CDR3 has 15 amino acids. From germline, CDR1 is LGHNA and CDR2 YSLEER. The V and J ends lost 0 bases and 8 bases, in that order; junction bases with no gene match: 9. For the CDR3, the DNA is TGCGCCAGCAGCCAAGACCACTCAGGGGGAGGAGGCTACACCTTC. This sequence encodes CASSQDHSGGGGYTF.

Only a few counts were recorded for this clone. The rearrangement links TRBV28 to TRBJ2-5; 7 bases are shared with TRBD2. This CDR3 is 13 amino acids long. V shed 5 bases, J shed 1 base, and the junction held 1 base outside the gene matches. Germline-derived CDR1 and CDR2 are MDHEN and SYDVKM. CDR3 bases: TGTGCCAGCAGTCCGGGGGGCCAAGAGACCCAGTACTTC. It is translated as CASSPGGQETQYF.

This sequence joins TRBV6-5 and TRBJ2-5; 13 positions match TRBD2. The CDR3 runs 15 residues. V was clipped by 7 bases and J by 4 bases; unmatched bases: 6. Germline V gene data show CDR1 as MNHEY and CDR2 as SVGAGI. In nucleotides, the CDR3 is TGTGCCAGCACCACTAGCGGGGGGGCATCAGAGACCCAGTACTTC. This gives the protein CASTTSGGASETQYF.

This clone was picked up a small number of times. V and J are TRBV18 and TRBJ1-6, with TRBD1 matching 7 bases. Per the germline V gene, CDR1 is KGHSH and CDR2 is LQKENI. The CDR3 runs 14 residues. With 3 bases clipped from V and 10 bases from J, the junction kept 6 bases outside the gene matches. Here the CDR3 reads CASSPGTVASPLHF. CDR3 bases: TGTGCCAGCTCACCCGGGACAGTGGCCTCACCCCTCCACTTT.

Here the CDR3 DNA reads TGTGCCAGCAGCTTATCGGGAGGGTCGGTTTCCTACGAGCAGTACTTC. Translation gives CASSLSGGSVSYEQYF. The J gene is TRBJ2-7, the V gene TRBV11-1, with TRBD2 matching over 8 bases. Trimming at V came to 2 bases and at J to 1 base, leaving 7 bases not matched to a gene. The CDR3 contains 16 residues. Germline V gene data show CDR1 as SGHAT and CDR2 as FQDESV (reference sequence).